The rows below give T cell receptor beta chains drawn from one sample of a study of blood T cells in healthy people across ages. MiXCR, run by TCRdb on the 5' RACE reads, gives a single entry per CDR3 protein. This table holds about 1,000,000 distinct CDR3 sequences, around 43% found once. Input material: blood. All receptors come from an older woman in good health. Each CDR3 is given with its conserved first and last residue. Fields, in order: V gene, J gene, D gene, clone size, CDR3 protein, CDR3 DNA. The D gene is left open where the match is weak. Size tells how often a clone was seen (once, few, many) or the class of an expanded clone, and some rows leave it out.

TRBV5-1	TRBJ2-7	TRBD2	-	CASSSGGLANHEQYF	TGCGCCAGCAGTTCAGGGGGACTAGCGAACCACGAGCAGTACTTC
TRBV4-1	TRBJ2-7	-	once	CASSQLVPGVSRYF	TGCGCCAGCAGCCAACTAGTCCCTGGCGTCTCGCGGTACTTC
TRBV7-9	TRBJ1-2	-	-	CASSLNTGGWGYTF	TGTGCCAGCAGCTTAAATACTGGGGGCTGGGGCTACACCTTC
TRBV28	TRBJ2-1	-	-	CASTPLAGNNEQFF	TGTGCCAGCACCCCGCTGGCAGGCAACAATGAGCAGTTCTTC
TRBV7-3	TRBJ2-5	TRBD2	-	CASSLGGLAGTETQYF	TGTGCCAGCAGCTTAGGAGGACTAGCGGGAACAGAGACCCAGTACTTC
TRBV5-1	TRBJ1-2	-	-	CASSLGGSIYGYTF	TGCGCCAGCAGCTTGGGGGGGAGTATCTATGGCTACACCTTC
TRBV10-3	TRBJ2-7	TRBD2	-	CAISRRAGEGEQYF	TGTGCCATCAGCAGACGAGCGGGAGAGGGCGAGCAGTACTTC
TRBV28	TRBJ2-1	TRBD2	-	CASSPGTSGRIGEQFF	TGTGCCAGCAGTCCCGGGACTAGCGGGAGAATAGGGGAGCAGTTCTTC
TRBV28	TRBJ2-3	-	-	CASSFAGDTQYF	TGTGCCAGCAGTTTCGCGGGGGATACGCAGTATTTT
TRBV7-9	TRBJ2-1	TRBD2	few	CASSSPHGTSGIGQFF	TGTGCCAGCAGCTCCCCGCACGGGACTAGCGGGATTGGGCAGTTCTTC
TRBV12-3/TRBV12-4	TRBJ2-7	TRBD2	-	CASSTRLAGDYEQYF	TGTGCCAGCAGTACTAGACTAGCGGGGGACTACGAGCAGTACTTC
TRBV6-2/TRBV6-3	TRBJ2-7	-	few	CASSYSRVREQYF	TGTGCCAGCAGTTACTCGCGGGTGAGGGAGCAGTACTTC
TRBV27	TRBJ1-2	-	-	CASPVAPGPPDYGYTF	TGTGCCAGCCCTGTTGCCCCTGGTCCACCCGACTATGGCTACACCTTC
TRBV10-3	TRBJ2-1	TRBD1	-	CAISESDRKDEQFF	TGTGCCATCAGTGAGTCGGACAGGAAGGATGAGCAGTTCTTC
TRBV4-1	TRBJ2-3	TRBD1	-	CASSQTGTGSTDTQYF	TGCGCCAGCAGCCAAACCGGGACAGGGTCCACAGATACGCAGTATTTT
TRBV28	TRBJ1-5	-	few	CASSLEGQQPQHF	TGTGCCAGCAGTTTAGAAGGGCAACAGCCCCAGCATTTT
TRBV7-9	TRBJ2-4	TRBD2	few	CASASGGRNIQYF	TGTGCCAGTGCATCGGGAGGGAGAAACATTCAGTACTTC
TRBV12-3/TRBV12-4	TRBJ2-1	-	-	CASSFLLANNEQFF	TGTGCCAGCAGTTTTTTATTAGCGAACAATGAGCAGTTCTTC
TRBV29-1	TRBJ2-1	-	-	CSSRRRDSHNEQFF	TGCAGCTCCCGCCGCCGGGATTCTCACAATGAGCAGTTCTTC
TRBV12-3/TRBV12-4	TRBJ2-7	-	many	CASQNRDSYEQYF	TGTGCCAGCCAGAACAGGGACTCCTACGAGCAGTACTTC
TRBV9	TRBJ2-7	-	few	CASSPRIDPYEQYF	TGTGCCAGCAGCCCCCGGATCGACCCCTACGAGCAGTACTTC
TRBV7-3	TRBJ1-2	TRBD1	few	CASSPTGTGDKGYTF	TGTGCCAGCAGCCCCACCGGGACAGGGGATAAAGGCTACACCTTC
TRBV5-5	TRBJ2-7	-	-	CASSFLDGNYEQYF	TGTGCCAGCAGCTTCCTGGACGGAAACTACGAGCAGTACTTC
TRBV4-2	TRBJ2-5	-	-	CASSQGTELETQYF	TGTGCCAGCAGCCAAGGGACAGAGTTAGAGACCCAGTACTTC
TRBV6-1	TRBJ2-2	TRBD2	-	CASSEVLAGGLNTGELFF	TGTGCCAGCAGTGAAGTGCTAGCGGGAGGCCTAAACACCGGGGAGCTGTTTTTT
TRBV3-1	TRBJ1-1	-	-	CANSQETGGSTEAFF	TGTGCCAACAGCCAAGAGACAGGCGGGAGCACTGAAGCTTTCTTT
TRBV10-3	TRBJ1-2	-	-	CAISPGPNYDYTF	TGTGCCATCAGTCCGGGCCCAAACTATGACTACACCTTC
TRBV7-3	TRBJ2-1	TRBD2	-	CASGLAGPLNEQFF	TGTGCCAGCGGGCTAGCGGGACCCCTCAATGAGCAGTTCTTC
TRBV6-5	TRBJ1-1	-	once	CASSYSLRESNTEAFF	TGTGCCAGCAGTTACTCGCTGAGGGAATCGAACACTGAAGCTTTCTTT
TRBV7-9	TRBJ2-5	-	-	CASSHGLETQYF	TGTGCCAGCAGCCACGGGCTTGAGACCCAGTACTTC
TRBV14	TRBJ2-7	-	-	CASSQDLGPGNEQYF	TGTGCCAGCAGCCAAGATTTGGGGCCAGGGAACGAGCAGTACTTC
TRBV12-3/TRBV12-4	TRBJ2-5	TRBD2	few	CASSSGLAAQTGETQYF	TGTGCCAGCAGCTCGGGACTAGCGGCGCAAACCGGGGAGACCCAGTACTTC
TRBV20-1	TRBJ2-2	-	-	CSARRGSGELFF	TGCAGTGCTAGAAGGGGATCTGGGGAGCTGTTTTTT
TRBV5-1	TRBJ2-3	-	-	CASRSSGSSTDTQYF	TGCGCCAGCAGGTCGAGCGGGTCTAGCACAGATACGCAGTATTTT
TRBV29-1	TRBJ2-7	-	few	CSVSGGPRGYEQYF	TGCAGCGTTAGTGGTGGCCCCCGTGGCTACGAGCAGTACTTC
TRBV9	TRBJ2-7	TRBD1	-	CASSAGQGETYEQYF	TGTGCCAGCAGCGCCGGACAGGGGGAGACCTACGAGCAGTACTTC
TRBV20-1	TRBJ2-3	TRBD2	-	CSARDRGTSGRRDTQYF	TGCAGTGCTAGAGATCGGGGGACTAGCGGGAGACGCGATACGCAGTATTTT
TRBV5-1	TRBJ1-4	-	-	CASSVGHDNEKLFF	TGCGCCAGCAGCGTGGGACACGACAATGAAAAACTGTTTTTT
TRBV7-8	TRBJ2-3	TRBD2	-	CASGPTSGPTDTQYF	TGTGCCAGCGGGCCGACTAGCGGGCCCACAGATACGCAGTATTTT
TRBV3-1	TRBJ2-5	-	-	CASSHQGRVVGETQYF	TGTGCCAGCAGCCATCAGGGTAGGGTTGTAGGGGAGACCCAGTACTTC
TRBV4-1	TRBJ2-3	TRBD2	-	CASSQDKTSGVTDTQYF	TGCGCCAGCAGCCAAGATAAGACTAGCGGGGTTACAGATACGCAGTATTTT
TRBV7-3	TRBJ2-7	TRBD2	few	CASSLTSGTSVYEQYF	TGTGCCAGCAGCTTAACGTCCGGGACTAGCGTCTACGAGCAGTACTTC
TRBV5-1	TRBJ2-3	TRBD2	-	CASGLSGLAGGPNPDTQYF	TGCGCCAGCGGCTTGTCGGGACTAGCGGGAGGGCCGAATCCAGATACGCAGTATTTT
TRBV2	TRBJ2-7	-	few	CATAFQGPDYEQYF	TGTGCCACAGCTTTCCAGGGACCCGATTACGAGCAGTACTTC
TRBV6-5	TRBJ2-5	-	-	CASSPYKLSSEQYF	TGTGCCAGCAGCCCGTACAAGCTATCCAGTGAGCAGTACTTC
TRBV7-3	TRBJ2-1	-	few	CASSSLERISYNEQFF	TGTGCCAGCAGCTCTCTGGAGCGGATCTCCTACAATGAGCAGTTCTTC
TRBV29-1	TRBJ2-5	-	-	CSVEDGGKIQETQYF	TGCAGCGTTGAAGATGGAGGGAAAATCCAAGAGACCCAGTACTTC
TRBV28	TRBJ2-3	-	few	CASSFGRGQGGTDTQYF	TGTGCCAGCAGTTTTGGGCGCGGGCAGGGTGGCACAGATACGCAGTATTTT
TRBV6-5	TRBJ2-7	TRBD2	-	CASSYPTSGSFSYNEQYF	TGTGCCAGCAGTTACCCGACTAGCGGGAGTTTCTCCTACAATGAGCAGTACTTC
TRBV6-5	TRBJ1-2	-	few	CASSYSEGMYGYTF	TGTGCCAGCAGTTACTCGGAGGGGATGTATGGCTACACCTTC
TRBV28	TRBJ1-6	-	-	CASSLCGLGMVSPLHF	TGTGCCAGCAGTTTATGTGGGTTGGGAATGGTATCACCCCTCCACTTT
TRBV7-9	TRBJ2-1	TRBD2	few	CASSQKPGLAGPEQFF	TGTGCCAGCAGCCAAAAGCCGGGACTAGCGGGACCGGAGCAGTTCTTC
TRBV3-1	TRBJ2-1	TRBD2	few	CASSQSSSGSLINEQFF	TGTGCCAGCAGCCAAAGCTCCAGCGGGAGTCTTATCAATGAGCAGTTCTTC
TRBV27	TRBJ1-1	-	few	CASSFVGLGDEAFF	TGTGCCAGCAGTTTTGTAGGACTGGGCGATGAAGCTTTCTTT
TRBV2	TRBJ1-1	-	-	CASIWTENTEAFF	TGTGCCAGCATCTGGACGGAGAACACTGAAGCTTTCTTT
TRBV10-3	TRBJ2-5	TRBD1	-	CAIRETGVETQYF	TGTGCCATCAGGGAGACAGGGGTGGAGACCCAGTACTTC
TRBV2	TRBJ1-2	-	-	CASSPIMGLYTF	TGTGCCAGCAGCCCTATCATGGGTCTGTACACCTTC
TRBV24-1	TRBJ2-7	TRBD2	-	CATSDQQGSGRIGEQYF	TGTGCCACCAGTGACCAGCAGGGAAGCGGGAGGATCGGTGAGCAGTACTTC
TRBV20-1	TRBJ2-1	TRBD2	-	CSARDREATLNEQFF	TGCAGTGCTAGAGATCGGGAGGCCACCCTCAATGAGCAGTTCTTC
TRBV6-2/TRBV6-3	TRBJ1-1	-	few	CASRNTGSTEAFF	TGTGCCAGCAGAAATACAGGGAGCACTGAAGCTTTCTTT